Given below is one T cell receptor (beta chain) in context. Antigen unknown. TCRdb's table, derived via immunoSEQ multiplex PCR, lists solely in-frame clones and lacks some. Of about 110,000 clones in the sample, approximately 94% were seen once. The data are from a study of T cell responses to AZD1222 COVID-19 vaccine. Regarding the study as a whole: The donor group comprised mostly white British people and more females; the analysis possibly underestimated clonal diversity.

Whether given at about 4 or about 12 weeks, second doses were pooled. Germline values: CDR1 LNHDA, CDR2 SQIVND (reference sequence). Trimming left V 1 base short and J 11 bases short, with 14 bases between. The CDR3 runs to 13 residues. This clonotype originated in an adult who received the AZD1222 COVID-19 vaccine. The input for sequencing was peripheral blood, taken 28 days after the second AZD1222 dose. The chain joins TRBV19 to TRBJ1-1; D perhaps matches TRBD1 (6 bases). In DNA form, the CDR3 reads TGTGCCAGTAGTATAGGTCCCCGGGGGCCTGCTTTCTTT. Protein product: CASSIGPRGPAFF.